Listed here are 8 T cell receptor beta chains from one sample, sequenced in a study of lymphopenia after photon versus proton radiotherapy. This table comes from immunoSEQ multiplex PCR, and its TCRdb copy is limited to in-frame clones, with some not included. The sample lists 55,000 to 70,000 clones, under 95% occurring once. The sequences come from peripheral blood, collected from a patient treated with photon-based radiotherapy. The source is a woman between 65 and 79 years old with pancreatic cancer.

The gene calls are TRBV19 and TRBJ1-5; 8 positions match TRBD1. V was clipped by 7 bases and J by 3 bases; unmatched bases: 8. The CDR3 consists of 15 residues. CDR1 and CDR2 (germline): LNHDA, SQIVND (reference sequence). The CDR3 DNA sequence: TGTGCCAGTAATATGGCAGGGGGCGACAATCAGCCCCAGCATTTT. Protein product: CASNMAGGDNQPQHF.

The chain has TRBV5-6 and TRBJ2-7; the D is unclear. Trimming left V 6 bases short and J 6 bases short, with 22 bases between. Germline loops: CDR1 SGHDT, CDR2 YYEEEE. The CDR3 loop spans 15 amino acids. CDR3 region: CASTLTTATLGEQYF. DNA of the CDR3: TGTGCCAGCACCCTGACGACGGCTACATTGGGCGAGCAGTACTTC.

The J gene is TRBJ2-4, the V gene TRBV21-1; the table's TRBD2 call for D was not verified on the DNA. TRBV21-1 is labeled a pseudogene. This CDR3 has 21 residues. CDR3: CASSPIRRSENQTSGRNIQYF. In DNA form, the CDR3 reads TGTGCCAGCAGCCCAATCAGGAGGTCAGAGAATCAGACTAGCGGGAGGAACATTCAGTACTTC.

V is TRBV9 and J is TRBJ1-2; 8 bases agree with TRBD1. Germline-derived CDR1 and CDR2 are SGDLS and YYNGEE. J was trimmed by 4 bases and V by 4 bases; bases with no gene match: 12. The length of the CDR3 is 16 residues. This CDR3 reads CASSPSLDRASYGYTF. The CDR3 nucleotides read TGTGCCAGCAGCCCCTCCCTGGACAGGGCGAGCTATGGCTACACCTTC.

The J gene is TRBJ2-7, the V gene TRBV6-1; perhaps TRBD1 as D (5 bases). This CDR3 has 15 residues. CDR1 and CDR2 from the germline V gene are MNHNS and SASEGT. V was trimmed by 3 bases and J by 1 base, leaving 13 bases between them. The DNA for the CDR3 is TGTGCCAGCAGTGACCCTACTACAGGTTCCTACGAGCAGTACTTC. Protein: CASSDPTTGSYEQYF.

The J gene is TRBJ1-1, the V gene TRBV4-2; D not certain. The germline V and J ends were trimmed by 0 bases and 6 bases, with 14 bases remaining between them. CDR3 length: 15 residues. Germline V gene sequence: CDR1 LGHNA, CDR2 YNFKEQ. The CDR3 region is CASSQDRIDRSEAFF. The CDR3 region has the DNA TGTGCCAGCAGCCAAGACCGAATCGACCGCTCTGAAGCTTTCTTT.

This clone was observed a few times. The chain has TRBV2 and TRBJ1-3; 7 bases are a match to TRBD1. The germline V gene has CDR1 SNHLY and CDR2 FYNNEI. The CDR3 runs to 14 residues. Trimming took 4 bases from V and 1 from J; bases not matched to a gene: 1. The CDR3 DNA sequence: TGTGCCAGCAGTGCGACAGGGTCTGGAAACACCATATATTTT. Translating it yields CASSATGSGNTIYF.

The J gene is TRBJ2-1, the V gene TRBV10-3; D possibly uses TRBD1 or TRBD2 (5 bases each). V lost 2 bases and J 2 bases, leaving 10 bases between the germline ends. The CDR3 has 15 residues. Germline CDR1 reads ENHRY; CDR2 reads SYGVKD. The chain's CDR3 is CAISETSGPYNEQFF. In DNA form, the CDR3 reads TGTGCCATCAGTGAGACCTCGGGACCCTACAATGAGCAGTTCTTC.